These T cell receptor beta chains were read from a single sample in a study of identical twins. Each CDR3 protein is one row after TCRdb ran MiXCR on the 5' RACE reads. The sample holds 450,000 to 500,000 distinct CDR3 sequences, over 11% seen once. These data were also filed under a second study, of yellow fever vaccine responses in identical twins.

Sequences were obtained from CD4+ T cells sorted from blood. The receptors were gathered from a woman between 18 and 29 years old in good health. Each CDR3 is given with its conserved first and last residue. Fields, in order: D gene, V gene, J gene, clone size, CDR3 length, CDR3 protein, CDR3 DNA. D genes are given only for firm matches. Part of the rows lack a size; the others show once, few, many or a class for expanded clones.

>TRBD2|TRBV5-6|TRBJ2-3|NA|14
CASSQPGGADTQYF
TGTGCCAGCAGCCAGCCTGGGGGGGCAGATACGCAGTATTTT
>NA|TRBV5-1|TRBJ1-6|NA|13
CASSAQDNSPLHF
TGCGCCAGCAGCGCCCAAGATAATTCACCCCTCCACTTT
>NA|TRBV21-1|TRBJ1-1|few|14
CASSMVGMNTEAFF
TGTGCCAGCAGCATGGTGGGTATGAACACTGAAGCTTTCTTT
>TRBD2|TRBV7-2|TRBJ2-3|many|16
CASSSTSGRGTDTQYF
TGTGCCAGCAGCTCGACTAGCGGGAGAGGGACAGATACGCAGTATTTT
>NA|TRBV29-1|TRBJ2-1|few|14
CSSGRFGAYNEQFF
TGCAGTTCAGGGCGGTTTGGGGCCTACAATGAGCAGTTCTTC
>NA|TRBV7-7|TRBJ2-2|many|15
CASSLLDANTGELFF
TGTGCTAGCAGCTTATTAGACGCGAACACCGGGGAGCTGTTTTTT
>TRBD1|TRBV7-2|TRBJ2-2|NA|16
CASSFPGQGNTGELFF
TGTGCCAGCAGCTTCCCGGGACAGGGGAACACCGGGGAGCTGTTTTTT
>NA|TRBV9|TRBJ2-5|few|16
CASSVSATKTQETQYF
TGTGCCAGCAGCGTGAGTGCGACTAAGACCCAAGAGACCCAGTACTTC
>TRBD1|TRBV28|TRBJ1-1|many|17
CASLKRTGWSQNTEAFF
TGTGCCAGCTTAAAAAGGACAGGTTGGTCCCAAAACACTGAAGCTTTCTTT
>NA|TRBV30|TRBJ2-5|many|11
CAQAVGQTQYF
TGTGCCCAGGCGGTGGGACAGACCCAGTACTTC
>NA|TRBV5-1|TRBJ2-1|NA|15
CASSLGLAAHNEQFF
TGCGCCAGCAGCTTGGGGCTAGCAGCCCACAATGAGCAGTTCTTC
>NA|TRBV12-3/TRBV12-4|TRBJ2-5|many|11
CASSEWLCGYF
TGTGCCAGCAGTGAGTGGCTGTGTGGCTACTTC
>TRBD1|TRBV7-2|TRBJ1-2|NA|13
CASRQDRAHGYTF
TGTGCCAGCAGACAGGACAGGGCCCATGGCTACACCTTC
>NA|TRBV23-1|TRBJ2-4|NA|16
CASSQPSRRAKNIQYF
TGCGCCAGCTCACAGCCCAGTCGACGGGCCAAAAACATTCAGTACTTC
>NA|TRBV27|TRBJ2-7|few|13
CASALAPLYEQYF
TGTGCCAGCGCACTAGCCCCCCTTTACGAGCAGTACTTC
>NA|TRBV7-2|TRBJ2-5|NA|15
CASSRGRDNQETQYF
TGTGCCAGCAGCCGGGGGCGGGACAACCAAGAGACCCAGTACTTC
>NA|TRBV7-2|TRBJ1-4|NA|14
CASSGARGSEKLFF
TGTGCCAGCAGCGGGGCCAGGGGAAGCGAAAAACTGTTTTTT
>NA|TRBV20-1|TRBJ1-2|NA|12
CSARGVSYGYTF
TGCAGTGCTAGAGGAGTCTCTTATGGCTACACCTTC
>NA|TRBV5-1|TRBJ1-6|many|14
CASSFAAADSPLHF
TGCGCCAGCAGCTTCGCGGCCGCCGATTCACCCCTCCACTTT
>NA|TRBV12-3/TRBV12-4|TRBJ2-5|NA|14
CASSLGRVWETQYF
TGTGCCAGCAGTTTGGGCAGGGTATGGGAGACCCAGTACTTC
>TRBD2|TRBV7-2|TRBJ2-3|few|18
CASSFSKLAGAFTDTQYF
TGTGCCAGCAGCTTCAGCAAACTAGCGGGGGCGTTCACAGATACGCAGTATTTT
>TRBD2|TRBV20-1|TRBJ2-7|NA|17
CSARVTSGRGSVYEQYF
TGCAGTGCTAGAGTAACTAGCGGGAGGGGAAGCGTTTACGAGCAGTACTTC
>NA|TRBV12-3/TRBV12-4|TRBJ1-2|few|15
CASSLNAGSMGGYTF
TGTGCCAGCAGTTTAAACGCCGGGTCAATGGGTGGCTACACCTTC
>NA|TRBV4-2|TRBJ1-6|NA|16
CASSQETGVHNSPLHF
TGTGCCAGCAGCCAAGAAACGGGGGTGCATAATTCACCCCTCCACTTT
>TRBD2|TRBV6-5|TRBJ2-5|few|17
CASSYSGLAGAPGTQYF
TGTGCCAGCAGTTACTCAGGGCTAGCGGGAGCCCCAGGGACCCAGTACTTC
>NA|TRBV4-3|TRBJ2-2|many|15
CASSQDFLATGELFF
TGCGCCAGCAGCCAAGATTTTCTAGCGACCGGGGAGCTGTTTTTT
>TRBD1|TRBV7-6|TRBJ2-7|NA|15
CASSPETGGGYEQYF
TGTGCCAGCAGCCCCGAGACAGGGGGCGGGTACGAGCAGTACTTC
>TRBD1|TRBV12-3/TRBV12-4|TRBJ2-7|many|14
CASTGTGGSYEQYF
TGTGCCAGCACCGGGACAGGGGGCAGCTACGAGCAGTACTTC
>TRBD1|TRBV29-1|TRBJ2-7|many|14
CSVVGQGRSYEQYF
TGCAGCGTGGTCGGACAGGGTCGCTCCTACGAGCAGTACTTC
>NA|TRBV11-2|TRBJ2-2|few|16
CASSPRDGSDTGELFF
TGTGCCAGCAGCCCCCGGGACGGAAGTGACACCGGGGAGCTGTTTTTT
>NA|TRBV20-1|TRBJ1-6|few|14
CSARDLQLNSPLHF
TGCAGTGCTAGAGATCTCCAGTTAAATTCACCCCTCCACTTT
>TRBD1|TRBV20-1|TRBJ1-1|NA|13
CSARERQGRRAFF
TGCAGTGCTAGAGAACGACAGGGGAGACGGGCTTTCTTT
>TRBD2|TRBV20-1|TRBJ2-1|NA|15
CSARASGKPYNEQFF
TGCAGTGCTAGAGCTAGCGGTAAACCCTACAATGAGCAGTTCTTC
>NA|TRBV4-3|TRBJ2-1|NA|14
CASSRDHQPNEQFF
TGCGCCAGCAGCCGGGACCACCAACCCAATGAGCAGTTCTTC
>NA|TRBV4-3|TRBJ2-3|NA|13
CASSQDFGDTQYF
TGCGCCAGCAGCCAAGATTTCGGCGATACGCAGTATTTT
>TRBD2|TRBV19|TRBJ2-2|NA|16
CASRLSGGINTGELFF
TGTGCCAGTAGGCTAAGCGGGGGGATTAACACCGGGGAGCTGTTTTTT
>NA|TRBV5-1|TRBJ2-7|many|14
CASSLLGGDYEQYF
TGCGCCAGCAGCTTGCTGGGAGGAGACTACGAGCAGTACTTC
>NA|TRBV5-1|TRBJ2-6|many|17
CASSPGTAFSGANVLTF
TGCGCCAGCAGCCCCGGGACGGCCTTCTCTGGGGCCAACGTCCTGACTTTC
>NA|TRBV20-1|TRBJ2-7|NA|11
CSARPLYEQYF
TGCAGTGCCAGACCCCTGTACGAGCAGTACTTC
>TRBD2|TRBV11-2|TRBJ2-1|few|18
CASSFQPTTSGSWNEQFF
TGTGCCAGCAGCTTTCAGCCCACGACTAGCGGGAGTTGGAATGAGCAGTTCTTC
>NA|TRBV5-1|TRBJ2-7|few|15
CASSLEVDRSYEQYF
TGCGCCAGCAGCTTGGAGGTGGACAGATCCTACGAGCAGTACTTC
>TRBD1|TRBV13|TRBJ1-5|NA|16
CASSYTGGTPNQPQHF
TGTGCCAGCAGCTATACAGGGGGCACGCCCAATCAGCCCCAGCATTTT
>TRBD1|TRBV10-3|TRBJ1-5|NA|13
CAITRGQSQPQHF
TGTGCCATCACCAGGGGGCAAAGTCAGCCCCAGCATTTT
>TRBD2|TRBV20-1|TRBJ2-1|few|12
CSARTPGGEQFF
TGCAGTGCGCGAACCCCGGGGGGTGAGCAGTTCTTC
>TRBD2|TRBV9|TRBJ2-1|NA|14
CASSVGSREGEQFF
TGTGCCAGCAGCGTAGGTTCTAGGGAGGGTGAGCAGTTCTTC
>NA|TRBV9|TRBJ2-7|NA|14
CASSVADSNYEQYF
TGTGCCAGCAGCGTAGCCGACTCGAACTACGAGCAGTACTTC
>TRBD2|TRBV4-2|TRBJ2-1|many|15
CASSHARAGAVEQFF
TGTGCCAGCAGCCACGCTAGAGCGGGAGCGGTTGAGCAGTTCTTC
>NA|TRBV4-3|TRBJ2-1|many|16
CASSQDLPGRYNEQFF
TGCGCCAGCAGCCAAGATTTACCAGGACGCTACAATGAGCAGTTCTTC
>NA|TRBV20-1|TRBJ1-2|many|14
CSARDPGQGRGYTF
TGCAGTGCTAGAGATCCGGGGCAGGGTCGGGGCTACACCTTC
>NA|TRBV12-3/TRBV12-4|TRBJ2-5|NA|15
CASSLGGQRLETQYF
TGTGCCAGCAGTTTGGGAGGTCAGAGGTTAGAGACCCAGTACTTC
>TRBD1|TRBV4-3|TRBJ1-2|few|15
CASSRQGGGGYGYTF
TGCGCCAGCAGCCGACAGGGGGGAGGTGGCTATGGCTACACCTTC
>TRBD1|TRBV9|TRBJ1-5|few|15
CASSVDGQGVQPQHF
TGTGCCAGCAGCGTAGACGGACAGGGGGTGCAGCCCCAGCATTTT
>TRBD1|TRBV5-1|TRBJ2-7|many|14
CASSLGTGNYEQYF
TGCGCCAGCAGCTTGGGGACAGGGAACTACGAGCAGTACTTC
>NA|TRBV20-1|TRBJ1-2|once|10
CSARDLSYTF
TGCAGTGCTAGAGATCTAAGTTACACCTTC
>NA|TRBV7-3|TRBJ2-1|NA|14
CASSPVWGYNEQFF
TGTGCCAGCAGCCCCGTGTGGGGGTACAATGAGCAGTTCTTC